What follows are 20 T cell receptor beta chains derived from one specimen sequenced in a study of T cell clones after liver transplantation. Repertoires were generated with immunoSEQ multiplex PCR, while TCRdb's copy carries only in-frame clones and drops some. In the table there are 53,000 or so clones, 65% to 85% of which are singletons. The sequencing here drew on CD4+ T cells from blood, taken before liver transplant. The source of these receptors is a human donor who received a liver transplant.

J is TRBJ2-2 and V is TRBV11-2; D unclear. The CDR3 runs to 14 residues. Trimming removed 3 bases at V and 0 bases at J, with 5 bases between. Germline CDR1 and CDR2: SGHAT and FQNNGV. CDR3 residues: CASSFGSNTGELFF. CDR3 nucleotide sequence: TGTGCCAGCAGCTTCGGATCGAACACCGGGGAGCTGTTTTTT.

The CDR3 spells CAISEGWDTEAFF. Written as DNA, the CDR3 is TGTGCCATCAGTGAAGGTTGGGATACTGAAGCTTTCTTT. The chain joins TRBV10-3 to TRBJ1-1; D unclear. Germline V gene lookup returns CDR1 ENHRY and CDR2 SYGVKD. The CDR3 loop spans 13 amino acids. V was cut by 3 bases and J by 5 bases, with 10 bases left in between.

The rearrangement links TRBV9 to TRBJ2-5, with TRBD1 matching over 8 bases. This CDR3 comprises 16 residues. In germline, CDR1 is SGDLS, CDR2 YYNGEE. After removal of 2 bases from V and 5 bases from J, the junction contained 11 bases not matched to a gene. The CDR3 nucleotides read TGTGCCAGCAGCGTGAGCGGCAGGGGGCGCGGGGAGACCCAGTACTTC. This codes for CASSVSGRGRGETQYF.

The CDR3 DNA reads as TGTGCCAGCAGTTTAGGTCAGGGGGCGAACGAGCAGTACTTC. It specifies CASSLGQGANEQYF. The chain uses TRBV28 and TRBJ2-7, with TRBD1 matching 8 bases. Germline-derived CDR1 and CDR2 are MDHEN and SYDVKM. The CDR3 runs 14 residues. V was clipped by 2 bases and J by 5 bases; unmatched bases: 5.

This clone appeared a single time. The chain is built from TRBV7-2 and TRBJ2-5; D not certain. Germline V gives CDR1 SGHTA, CDR2 FQGNSA. The V end lost 1 base, the J end lost 4 bases, and 10 bases lay between the germline ends. The CDR3 consists of 14 residues. The CDR3 here is CASSLDGLAETQYF. In DNA, the CDR3 is TGTGCCAGCAGCTTAGATGGCCTTGCAGAGACCCAGTACTTC. Drawing the rest from reference TRBV7-2 and TRBJ2-5, the complete variable domain is GAGVSQSPSNKVTEKGKDVELRCDPISGHTALYWYRQSLGQGLEFLIYFQGNSAPDKSGLPSDRFSAERTGGSVSTLTIQRTQQEDSAVYLCASSLDGLAETQYFGPGTRLLVL.

This chain uses TRBV7-9 with TRBJ2-1; D ambiguous. Germline V gives CDR1 SEHNR, CDR2 FQNEAQ (reference sequence). Trimming took 5 bases from V and 10 from J, leaving 9 bases between them. This CDR3 is 11 amino acids long. Here the CDR3 reads CASSAVEEQFF. Written as DNA, the CDR3 is TGTGCCAGCAGCGCGGTTGAGGAGCAGTTCTTC.

This chain joins TRBV9 and TRBJ2-3; 8 positions match TRBD2. CDR3 length: 14 amino acids. Germline CDR1 reads SGDLS; CDR2 reads YYNGEE. V lost 3 bases and J lost 5; bases outside the gene matches: 5. The CDR3 sequence: CASSAIAGLDTQYF. In nucleotides, the CDR3 is TGTGCCAGCAGCGCTATAGCGGGGTTAGATACGCAGTATTTT.

On this clone itself: A read error may account for a junction end that differs from germline. The genes are TRBV7-2 and TRBJ2-3; 8 nucleotides align to TRBD2. CDR3 length: 16 amino acids. Germline V CDR1 and CDR2: SGHTA, FQGNSA. CDR3 DNA: TGTGCCAGCAGCCTAGCGGGTACAGCTAGCACAGATACGCAGTATTTT. It specifies CASSLAGTASTDTQYF.

J is TRBJ2-5 and V is TRBV29-1; TRBD2 matches 11 bases. Germline assignment: CDR1 SQVTM and CDR2 ANQGSEA. V was pared by 4 bases and J by 5 bases, with 3 bases of the junction left unmatched. The CDR3 has 13 amino acids. CDR3 amino acids: CSVVLAGDETQYF. CDR3 sequence (DNA): TGCAGCGTTGTACTAGCGGGAGACGAGACCCAGTACTTC.

The rearrangement joins TRBV21-1 to TRBJ2-7; the table names TRBD2, a call not compared with the DNA. TRBV21-1 corresponds to a pseudogene. The CDR3 consists of 15 residues. The CDR3 region is CASSMRTSGSDEQYF. The CDR3 DNA follows: TGTGCCAGCAGCATGCGGACTAGCGGGAGTGACGAGCAGTACTTC.

The chain has TRBV6-6 and TRBJ2-3; D not certain. Trimming removed 2 bases from V and 4 bases from J, with 10 bases in between. This CDR3 region has 14 residues. Germline loops: CDR1 MNHNY, CDR2 SVGAGI (reference sequence). The CDR3 reads CASSYAHSSDTQYF. The CDR3 DNA sequence: TGTGCCAGCAGTTACGCCCACAGCTCAGATACGCAGTATTTT.

This chain links TRBV7-9 with TRBJ1-4, with D tentatively TRBD1 (6 bases). Trimming pared 5 bases from V and 3 bases from J, leaving 16 bases between. The CDR3 runs to 16 residues. CDR1 is SEHNR, CDR2 FQNEAQ, per germline (reference sequence). The CDR3 is CASSTSSGGPNEKLFF. The CDR3 coding sequence is TGTGCCAGCAGCACGTCCAGCGGGGGGCCTAATGAAAAACTGTTTTTT. Full variable domain (outside the CDR3, taken from reference TRBV7-9 and TRBJ1-4): DTGVSQNPRHKITKRGQNVTFRCDPISEHNRLYWYRQTLGQGPEFLTYFQNEAQLEKSRLLSDRFSAERPKGSFSTLEIQRTEQGDSAMYLCASSTSSGGPNEKLFFGSGTQLSVL.

The rearrangement joins TRBV7-7 to TRBJ2-1; tentatively, D is TRBD2 (5 bases). This CDR3 contains 12 residues. Trimming stripped 5 bases from V and 5 bases from J, with 7 bases between. Germline loops: CDR1 SSHAT, CDR2 FNYEAQ (reference sequence). The CDR3 nucleotides read TGTGCCAGCAGCACCGGGAACAATGAGCAGTTCTTC. Translated, it gives CASSTGNNEQFF.

The rearrangement uses TRBV27 and TRBJ2-5; D perhaps matches TRBD2 (5 bases). V lost 3 bases and J 5 bases, leaving 16 bases between the germline ends. Germline V gene data show CDR1 as MNHEY and CDR2 as SMNVEV (reference sequence). The CDR3 runs 15 residues. In DNA, the CDR3 is TGTGCCAGCAGTTTCACATCACTAGGCCGCGAGACCCAGTACTTC. It yields the protein CASSFTSLGRETQYF.

J is TRBJ2-5 and V is TRBV19, with D unclear. The CDR3 extends over 15 amino acids. The ends were cut back, 5 bases at V and 3 bases at J, with 16 bases in the middle. The V gene's germline CDR1 is LNHDA and CDR2 SQIVND (reference sequence). CDR3 residues: CASSPTKAPKETQYF. As DNA, the CDR3 is TGTGCCAGTAGTCCTACAAAAGCGCCAAAAGAGACCCAGTACTTC.

The J gene is TRBJ1-1, the V gene TRBV19; D might be TRBD1 (5 bases). The CDR3 spans 15 residues. The germline V and J ends were trimmed by 1 base and 6 bases, with 15 bases remaining between them. Germline lookup yields CDR1 LNHDA and CDR2 SQIVND (reference sequence). The CDR3 nucleotides are TGTGCCAGTAGTATAGGTCCCAGGGCGATGGCTGAAGCTTTCTTT. Protein: CASSIGPRAMAEAFF. The whole variable domain, filled in from reference TRBV19 and TRBJ1-1, reads DGGITQSPKYLFRKEGQNVTLSCEQNLNHDAMYWYRQDPGQGLRLIYYSQIVNDFQKGDIAEGYSVSREKKESFPLTVTSAQKNPTAFYLCASSIGPRAMAEAFFGQGTRLTVV.

The CDR3 reads CAISEPRQPYGYTF. The CDR3 coding sequence is TGTGCCATCAGTGAACCCCGACAGCCTTATGGCTACACCTTC. The chain employs TRBV10-3 and TRBJ1-2; weak D call: TRBD1 (5 bases). The CDR3 is 14 residues long. Germline V gene data show CDR1 as ENHRY and CDR2 as SYGVKD. The V and J ends lost 3 bases and 5 bases respectively, with 13 bases between them.

The CDR3 nucleotides read TGTGCCAGCAGCCGTGGGCCCAAGGACGAGCAGTACTTC. This translates into CASSRGPKDEQYF. V usage is TRBV5-4 and J usage is TRBJ2-7, with unresolved D. The V gene's germline CDR1 is SGHNT and CDR2 YYREEE (reference sequence). V lost 4 bases and J 5 bases, leaving 13 bases between the germline ends. This CDR3 contains 13 residues. The variable domain in full, with the rest retrieved from reference TRBV5-4 and TRBJ2-7, is ETGVTQSPTHLIKTRGQQVTLRCSSQSGHNTVSWYQQALGQGPQFIFQYYREEENGRGNFPPRFSGLQFPNYSSELNVNALELDDSALYLCASSRGPKDEQYFGPGTRLTVT.

The chain carries TRBV6-5 and TRBJ2-7, with D maybe TRBD1 (6 bases). The CDR3 extends over 13 amino acids. V gave up 10 bases and J gave up 2 bases, with 15 bases separating them. The germline CDR1 and CDR2 sequences are MNHEY and SVGAGI. DNA for the CDR3: TGTGCCATCCTACAGGGAAAGGCCTACGAGCAGTACTTC. Translating it yields CAILQGKAYEQYF.

The chain uses TRBV11-2 and TRBJ1-5; no clear D. Germline values: CDR1 SGHAT, CDR2 FQNNGV. This CDR3 spans 13 amino acids. The V and J ends lost 1 base and 5 bases respectively, with 6 bases between them. CDR3 nucleotides: TGTGCCAGCAGCTTAGGGACGGATCAGCCCCAGCATTTT. Its translation: CASSLGTDQPQHF.